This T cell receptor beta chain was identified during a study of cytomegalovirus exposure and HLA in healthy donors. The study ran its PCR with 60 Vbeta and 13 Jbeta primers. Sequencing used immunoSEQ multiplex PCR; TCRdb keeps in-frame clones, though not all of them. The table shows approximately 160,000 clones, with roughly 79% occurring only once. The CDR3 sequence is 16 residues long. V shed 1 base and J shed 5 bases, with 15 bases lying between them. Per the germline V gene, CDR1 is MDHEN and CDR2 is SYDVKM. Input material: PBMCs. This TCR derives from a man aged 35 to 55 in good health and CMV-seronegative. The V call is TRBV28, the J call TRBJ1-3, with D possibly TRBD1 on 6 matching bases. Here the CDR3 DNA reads TGTGCCAGCAGTTTATTTCCGGGGACACAAAGAAACACCATATATTTT. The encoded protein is CASSLFPGTQRNTIYF.